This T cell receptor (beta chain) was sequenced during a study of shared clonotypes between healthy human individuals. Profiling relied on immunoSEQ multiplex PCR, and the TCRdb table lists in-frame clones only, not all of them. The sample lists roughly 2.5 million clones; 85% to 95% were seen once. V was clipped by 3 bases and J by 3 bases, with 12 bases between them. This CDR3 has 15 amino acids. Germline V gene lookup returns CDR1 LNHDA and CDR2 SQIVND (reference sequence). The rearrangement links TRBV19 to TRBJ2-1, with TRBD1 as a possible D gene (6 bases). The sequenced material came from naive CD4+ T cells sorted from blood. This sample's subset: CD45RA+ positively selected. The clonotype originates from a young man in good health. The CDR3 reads CASSMLQGSYNEQFF. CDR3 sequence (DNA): TGTGCCAGTAGTATGCTCCAGGGGAGCTACAATGAGCAGTTCTTC.